The clone carrying this T cell receptor (beta chain) was observed a handful of times. This sample stems from a study of memory CD4+ T cells and cytomegalovirus serostatus. Study as a whole: Of the healthy Belgian adults, several were CMV seropositive and approximately 24 seronegative.

Sequencing was performed with immunoSEQ multiplex PCR; in TCRdb, only in-frame clones are kept and a portion is missing. The sample lists over 65,000 clones, 65% to 85% occurring once. The sort gate was single viable CD3+CD4+CD8-CD45RO+ cells for memory CD4+ T cells. This CDR3 comprises 14 residues. Germline V gene data show CDR1 as SGHDN and CDR2 as FVKESK. V was pared by 6 bases and J by 1 base, with 12 bases between. The V and J genes are TRBV14 and TRBJ1-1, with unresolved D. Sequencing was performed on memory CD4+ T cells from blood. This sequence was found in an adult in good health and CMV-seronegative. CDR3 nucleotide sequence: TGTGCCAGCAGGCAGCGGGGAGGGAACACTGAAGCTTTCTTT. Its protein product is CASRQRGGNTEAFF.